This note documents a single T cell receptor beta chain sequence. Its antigen remains unidentified. This entry comes from a study of cytomegalovirus exposure and HLA in healthy donors. Findings and caveats of the study: For TCR beta chains, V- and J-gene trimming was later linked to a missense DCLRE1C variant.

PCR was performed using 60 Vbeta and 13 Jbeta primers. Assay: immunoSEQ multiplex PCR; the TCRdb copy retains only in-frame clones and omits some. The table has some 150,000 clones, approximately 85% seen once. V lost 6 bases, J lost 6 bases, and 13 bases stayed unmatched. CDR3 length: 14 amino acids. From germline, CDR1 is GTSNPN and CDR2 SVGIG (reference sequence). This receptor was taken from a man aged 50-59 years in good health and CMV-seropositive. Sequences were obtained from PBMCs. This chain connects TRBV30 to TRBJ2-7; 8 bases match TRBD1. The chain's CDR3 is CACKDQGAVGEQYF. DNA of the CDR3: TGTGCCTGTAAAGATCAGGGGGCGGTCGGCGAGCAGTACTTC.